A single T cell receptor beta chain is shown here with its context. The record originates from a study of blood T cell repertoires in COVID-19. With 5 bases clipped from V and 4 bases from J, the junction kept 4 bases outside the gene matches. The CDR3 runs to 15 residues. Germline V gene lookup returns CDR1 SGHVS and CDR2 FQNEAQ. In the original processing: Nucleated cell counts were estimated from reference gene primer amplification. Sequencing used immunoSEQ multiplex PCR; TCRdb keeps in-frame clones, though not all of them. The V and J calls and clone size are taken from that table; D and trimming were inferred from the DNA. The repertoire holds about 200,000 clones, approximately 86% seen once, with 3.5% to 4% in the top ten.

The clonotype comes from a woman in her 40s with acute COVID-19. The V call is TRBV7-8, the J call TRBJ2-3; 12 bases are shared with TRBD2. Sequenced sample: PBMCs or T cells enriched from blood (not recorded which). CDR3 nucleotides: TGTGCCAGCAGCAAGACTAGCGGGAGAGCAGATACGCAGTATTTT. Translation: CASSKTSGRADTQYF.